This TCR beta chain was identified during a study of T-cell memory formation after mild COVID-19. One entry per CDR3 protein, called by TCRdb with MiXCR from the 5' RACE reads. The sample lists 280,000 or so distinct CDR3 sequences; roughly 8.2% were seen once. This CDR3 region has 15 residues. Trimming cost V 1 base and J 8 bases, with 15 bases left between them. The germline V gene encodes CDR1 LGHNA and CDR2 YNFKEQ. This clonotype was seen a few times. Sequencing was carried out using PBMCs or a T cell subset sorted from them (not recorded which). The chain uses TRBV4-2 and TRBJ2-1; D is tentatively TRBD1 or TRBD2 (5 bases each). This TCR derives from a man aged 18 to 35 who had mild COVID-19 (a few samples of this study predate the infection). Cell type and time point are not known. CDR3 region: CASSQVYQGDDEQFF. In DNA, the CDR3 is TGTGCCAGCAGCCAAGTCTACCAAGGGGACGATGAGCAGTTCTTC.